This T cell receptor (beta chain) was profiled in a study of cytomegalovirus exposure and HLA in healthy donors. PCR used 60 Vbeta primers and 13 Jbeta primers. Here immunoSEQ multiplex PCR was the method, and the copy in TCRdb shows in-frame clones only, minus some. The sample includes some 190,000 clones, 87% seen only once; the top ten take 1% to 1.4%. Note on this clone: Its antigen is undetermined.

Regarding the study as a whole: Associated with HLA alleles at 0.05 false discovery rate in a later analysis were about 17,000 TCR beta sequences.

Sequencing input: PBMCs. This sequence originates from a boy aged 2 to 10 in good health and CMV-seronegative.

DNA of the CDR3: TGTGCCAGCAGTGGGACTAGCGGGGTTTACGAGCAGTACTTC. It encodes CASSGTSGVYEQYF. This chain links TRBV6-1 with TRBJ2-7, with 12 bases matching TRBD2. V was pared by 4 bases and J by 4 bases, with 2 bases of the junction left unmatched. Germline values: CDR1 MNHNS, CDR2 SASEGT. The CDR3 has 14 residues.